This T cell receptor (beta chain) was sequenced in a study of shared clonotypes between healthy human individuals. Regarding the study as a whole: Generation probabilities were higher for clonotypes shared across all four sorted-subset donors than for unshared ones.

A CD45RA-negative memory subset and a CD45RA+ naive subset were separated from the CD4+ cells. This CDR3 has 16 amino acids. V was trimmed by 0 bases and J by 2 bases, leaving 11 bases between them. The V gene's germline CDR1 is SGHDT and CDR2 YYEEEE. This clone was found once. Its antigen is unidentified. This CDR3 is also generated by other DNA sequences in the sample. Only in-frame clones appear in the TCRdb table, and some are missing; sequencing was by immunoSEQ multiplex PCR. Of under 1,100,000 clones in the sample, roughly 74% are singletons; the top ten hold roughly 0.55%. The rearrangement links TRBV5-6 to TRBJ2-2; D may be TRBD1 or TRBD2 (5 bases each). This clonotype originated in a man between 18 and 35 years old in good health. Some clones in this sample may be carry-over from other donors' samples. Sample: memory CD4+ T cells from PBMCs. The sample's subset: CD45RA-negative fraction. The CDR3 region is CASSLGPGTNTGELFF. The CDR3 DNA reads as TGTGCCAGCAGCTTGGGACCCGGGACCAACACCGGGGAGCTGTTTTTT.